The rows below give T cell receptor beta chains drawn from one sample of a study of cytotoxic CD8 clonotypes in ibrutinib-treated CLL. TCRdb's table, derived via immunoSEQ multiplex PCR, lists solely in-frame clones and lacks some. The sample carries 60,000 to 65,000 clones, approximately 57% recorded once. Sample: PBMCs, taken after 12 months of ibrutinib treatment. All receptors derive from a human donor with chronic lymphocytic leukemia. Both conserved end residues are part of each CDR3. Each record gives: clone size, V gene, D gene, J gene, CDR3 DNA, CDR3 protein. D genes are given only for firm matches. Clone size appears in some rows only: once, few, many, or a class for an expanded clone.

abundance: .
v_gene: TRBV6-5
d_gene: .
j_gene: TRBJ1-5
CDR3nt: TGTGCCAGCAGTTATCAGGGTTATAGCAATCAGCCCCAGCATTTT
CDR3aa: CASSYQGYSNQPQHF

abundance: many
v_gene: TRBV2
d_gene: TRBD1
j_gene: TRBJ2-2
CDR3nt: TGTGCCAGCCGGACAGGGGGCGTAGACACCGGGGAGCTGTTTTTT
CDR3aa: CASRTGGVDTGELFF

abundance: .
v_gene: TRBV5-1
d_gene: .
j_gene: TRBJ1-5
CDR3nt: TGCGCCAGCAGCTTGCTATGGGGATTTAGCAATCAGCCCCAGCATTTT
CDR3aa: CASSLLWGFSNQPQHF

abundance: once
v_gene: TRBV14
d_gene: TRBD2
j_gene: TRBJ2-4
CDR3nt: TGTGCCAGCAGCCAAGTCCGCTCCGGGACTAGCGGGACACCAGGGTACTTC
CDR3aa: CASSQVRSGTSGTPGYF

abundance: .
v_gene: TRBV27
d_gene: TRBD1
j_gene: TRBJ1-6
CDR3nt: TGTGCCAGCAGTTTATTCGTACAGGGGCTTCGTAGCTCCTATAATTCACCCCTCCACTTT
CDR3aa: CASSLFVQGLRSSYNSPLHF

abundance: .
v_gene: TRBV6-5
d_gene: TRBD1
j_gene: TRBJ2-1
CDR3nt: TGTGCCAGCAGTCCCGGGACAGGGGGCGATGAGCAGTTCTTC
CDR3aa: CASSPGTGGDEQFF

abundance: many
v_gene: TRBV7-8
d_gene: .
j_gene: TRBJ1-4
CDR3nt: TGTGCCAGCAGCGGGGGCCCTAATGAAAAACTGTTTTTT
CDR3aa: CASSGGPNEKLFF

abundance: .
v_gene: TRBV7-9
d_gene: .
j_gene: TRBJ1-3
CDR3nt: TGTGCCAGCAGCCACCCGGGTTTCAACACCATATATTTT
CDR3aa: CASSHPGFNTIYF

abundance: .
v_gene: TRBV7-2
d_gene: TRBD2
j_gene: TRBJ2-3
CDR3nt: TGTGCCAGCAGCTTATTCAGCGGGGGCACAGATACGCAGTATTTT
CDR3aa: CASSLFSGGTDTQYF

abundance: few
v_gene: TRBV4-1
d_gene: .
j_gene: TRBJ2-3
CDR3nt: TGCGCCAGCAGCCAAGAAGGTCCAGGACGTAGGGCAGATACGCAGTATTTT
CDR3aa: CASSQEGPGRRADTQYF

abundance: .
v_gene: TRBV28
d_gene: TRBD1
j_gene: TRBJ2-1
CDR3nt: TGTGCCAGCAGTTTATGGGGGACAGGGGGCAATGAGCAGTTCTTC
CDR3aa: CASSLWGTGGNEQFF

abundance: many
v_gene: TRBV7-8
d_gene: .
j_gene: TRBJ1-5
CDR3nt: TGTGCCAGCAGCTTAGCAGGGGTGGATCAGCCCCAGCATTTT
CDR3aa: CASSLAGVDQPQHF

abundance: .
v_gene: TRBV6-5
d_gene: TRBD2
j_gene: TRBJ2-1
CDR3nt: TGTGCCAGCAGTTTCGGACTAGCGGGAGGGCCGGGTGAGCAGTTCTTC
CDR3aa: CASSFGLAGGPGEQFF

abundance: medium-sized
v_gene: TRBV4-1
d_gene: TRBD2
j_gene: TRBJ2-1
CDR3nt: TGCGCCAGCAGCCCCCTGGCTAGCGGGAGGTTGGGTGAGCAGTTCTTC
CDR3aa: CASSPLASGRLGEQFF

abundance: few
v_gene: TRBV7-2
d_gene: TRBD1
j_gene: TRBJ1-2
CDR3nt: TGTGCCAGCAGCGACAGGGTCATAAACTACACCTTC
CDR3aa: CASSDRVINYTF

abundance: many
v_gene: TRBV11-2
d_gene: .
j_gene: TRBJ1-2
CDR3nt: TGTGCCAGCAGCTTAGCCAGCAGGGTAGGGTATGGCTACACCTTC
CDR3aa: CASSLASRVGYGYTF

abundance: .
v_gene: TRBV28
d_gene: TRBD1
j_gene: TRBJ1-5
CDR3nt: TGTGCCAGCAGTTTGGGGACAGGGCCACAGCCCCAGCATTTT
CDR3aa: CASSLGTGPQPQHF

abundance: .
v_gene: TRBV7-2
d_gene: TRBD1
j_gene: TRBJ2-1
CDR3nt: TGTGCCAGCAGCTTAGGACAGGGGGGCGAGCAGTTCTTC
CDR3aa: CASSLGQGGEQFF

abundance: .
v_gene: TRBV21-1
d_gene: .
j_gene: TRBJ2-3
CDR3nt: TGTGCCAGCAGCGAAGGGACCGGGACAGGGGGAGATACGCAGTATTTT
CDR3aa: CASSEGTGTGGDTQYF

abundance: .
v_gene: TRBV4-2
d_gene: .
j_gene: TRBJ2-2
CDR3nt: TGTGCCAGCAGCCAGGCGGCTGGCGGGCGGCGGTCCGGGGAGCTGTTTTTT
CDR3aa: CASSQAAGGRRSGELFF

abundance: .
v_gene: TRBV19
d_gene: .
j_gene: TRBJ2-1
CDR3nt: TGTGCCAGTAGTATAAATCTTGCTGAAGAGCAGTTCTTC
CDR3aa: CASSINLAEEQFF

abundance: few
v_gene: TRBV27
d_gene: .
j_gene: TRBJ2-1
CDR3nt: TGTGCCAGCAGTGTTCTGTCGCGGAGCCCGTACAATGAGCAGTTCTTC
CDR3aa: CASSVLSRSPYNEQFF

abundance: .
v_gene: TRBV27
d_gene: TRBD2
j_gene: TRBJ2-5
CDR3nt: TGTGCCAGCAGTTTGTCGGGGTCTAGCGGAACGAAGGGAGAGACCCAGTACTTC
CDR3aa: CASSLSGSSGTKGETQYF

abundance: .
v_gene: TRBV28
d_gene: .
j_gene: TRBJ2-4
CDR3nt: TGTGCCAGCAGTACCGGGGGGCCCAAAAACATTCAGTACTTC
CDR3aa: CASSTGGPKNIQYF

abundance: few
v_gene: TRBV30
d_gene: TRBD2
j_gene: TRBJ2-5
CDR3nt: TGTGCCTGGAGTGTAGCGGGAGGGCCCTCGGAGACCCAGTACTTC
CDR3aa: CAWSVAGGPSETQYF

abundance: .
v_gene: TRBV27
d_gene: .
j_gene: TRBJ2-3
CDR3nt: TGTGCCAGCAGTCGCGAGGGAATGGGCACAGATACGCAGTATTTT
CDR3aa: CASSREGMGTDTQYF

abundance: .
v_gene: TRBV7-8
d_gene: .
j_gene: TRBJ1-2
CDR3nt: TGTGCCAGCAGCTGGAACAGGGTGGGTGGCTACACCTTC
CDR3aa: CASSWNRVGGYTF

abundance: .
v_gene: TRBV20-1
d_gene: .
j_gene: TRBJ2-1
CDR3nt: TGCAGTGCTAGAGACCCCCCGGGGCTGTTCTTC
CDR3aa: CSARDPPGLFF

abundance: few
v_gene: TRBV11-2
d_gene: .
j_gene: TRBJ1-6
CDR3nt: TGTGCCAGCACCCGAGGGATGGGTTATAATTCACCCCTCCACTTT
CDR3aa: CASTRGMGYNSPLHF

abundance: .
v_gene: TRBV5-4
d_gene: .
j_gene: TRBJ2-3
CDR3nt: TGTGCCAGCAGCTTGGATCCAACTACCAAGACAGATACGCAGTATTTT
CDR3aa: CASSLDPTTKTDTQYF

abundance: .
v_gene: TRBV7-9
d_gene: .
j_gene: TRBJ2-4
CDR3nt: TGTGCCAGCAGCTTAGTATGGCGAGCCAAAAACATTCAGTACTTC
CDR3aa: CASSLVWRAKNIQYF

abundance: once
v_gene: TRBV11-2
d_gene: .
j_gene: TRBJ2-5
CDR3nt: TGTGCCAGCAGCCCAGCGGGTCCCCAAGAGACCCAGTACTTC
CDR3aa: CASSPAGPQETQYF

abundance: .
v_gene: TRBV5-1
d_gene: .
j_gene: TRBJ2-2
CDR3nt: TGCGCCAGCACCCAGAAGAACACCGGGGAGCTGTTTTTT
CDR3aa: CASTQKNTGELFF

abundance: .
v_gene: TRBV29-1
d_gene: .
j_gene: TRBJ2-7
CDR3nt: TGCAGCGTTGAAAGGGGGGGGTACGAGCAGTACTTC
CDR3aa: CSVERGGYEQYF

abundance: .
v_gene: TRBV7-9
d_gene: .
j_gene: TRBJ2-2
CDR3nt: TGTGCCAGCAGCATCACTAGCGGGGAGCTGTTTTTT
CDR3aa: CASSITSGELFF

abundance: .
v_gene: TRBV7-6
d_gene: .
j_gene: TRBJ2-7
CDR3nt: TGTGCCAGCAGCTTAAACGAGGCCCCGACCTACGAGCAGTACTTC
CDR3aa: CASSLNEAPTYEQYF

abundance: .
v_gene: TRBV5-5
d_gene: .
j_gene: TRBJ1-1
CDR3nt: TGTGCCAGCAGCTTGGGTGCGGAGACTGAAGCTTTCTTT
CDR3aa: CASSLGAETEAFF

abundance: few
v_gene: TRBV27
d_gene: .
j_gene: TRBJ1-6
CDR3nt: TGTGCCAGCAGCCCAGGAAGGACCCTCCACTTT
CDR3aa: CASSPGRTLHF

abundance: .
v_gene: TRBV28
d_gene: .
j_gene: TRBJ1-4
CDR3nt: TGTGCCAGCAGTTTCTTATCAGGGACGGGCCATGAAAAACTGTTTTTT
CDR3aa: CASSFLSGTGHEKLFF

abundance: .
v_gene: TRBV7-8
d_gene: .
j_gene: TRBJ2-1
CDR3nt: TGTGCCAGCAGCTTAGCGTCAACTGGTCCAGCCACCTGGGAGCAGTTCTTC
CDR3aa: CASSLASTGPATWEQFF

abundance: few
v_gene: TRBV11-2
d_gene: TRBD2
j_gene: TRBJ2-3
CDR3nt: TGTGCCAGCAGCTCCCGGGGGGGCGGCGCAGATACGCAGTATTTT
CDR3aa: CASSSRGGGADTQYF

abundance: .
v_gene: TRBV28
d_gene: .
j_gene: TRBJ2-7
CDR3nt: TGTGCCAGCCAACAGAGCTACGAGCAGTACTTC
CDR3aa: CASQQSYEQYF

abundance: .
v_gene: TRBV7-2
d_gene: .
j_gene: TRBJ1-3
CDR3nt: TGTGCCAGCAGCTTGGCCTCGGGGGGCGGAAACACCATATATTTT
CDR3aa: CASSLASGGGNTIYF